This T cell receptor (beta chain) was identified during a study of blood T cells in healthy people across ages. As to this clonotype: This sequence may be a read error, since a much larger clone differs from it by one base.

Per germline, CDR1 MNHEY and CDR2 SMNVEV (reference sequence). Trimming took off 2 bases at V and 0 bases at J, with 8 bases between the two ends. CDR3 size: 15 residues. PCR was performed a second time for about 7 to 12 cycles using a sample-barcoded 5' primer and a J-beta primer mix. TCRdb re-called the 5' RACE reads with MiXCR, one entry per CDR3 protein. In the table there are roughly 550,000 distinct CDR3 sequences, about 24% of which are singletons. Separately, the same data were catalogued under a study of T cells of mothers and their children. This second study notes: Over five children, together with their three healthy Caucasian mothers, made up the donors. Reads recorded for TCR beta CDR3 numbered over 10 million per mother and roughly 3 million per child.

The rearrangement joins TRBV27 to TRBJ2-1, with D perhaps TRBD1 (6 bases). This clonotype was obtained from a boy aged 10-17 years in good health. Source material: blood. The CDR3 is CASSLRGNSYNEQFF. In DNA form, the CDR3 reads TGTGCCAGCAGTTTAAGGGGGAACTCCTACAATGAGCAGTTCTTC.